Below, 21 T cell receptor beta chains from the same sample are listed, as sequenced in a study of blood T cell repertoires in COVID-19 (dated by TCRdb to about 2020). Receptors were amplified or captured by the immunoSEQ multiplex PCR assay. TCRdb carries this immuneACCESS record with in-frame sequences only. Its versions omit some clonotypes, under half of them owing to an unresolved V gene in the studies checked, with the rest unexplained. The sample table shows more than 85,000 clones, and roughly nine tenths are seen once. The ten largest clones represent over 1.5% of the sample. The sequenced sample consisted of peripheral blood. Every receptor here comes from a man in his fifties or sixties with acute or convalescent COVID-19.

This clone appeared once. The chain recombines TRBV7-9 with TRBJ1-3; D possibly corresponds to TRBD1 (6 bases). Per the germline V gene, CDR1 is SEHNR and CDR2 is FQNEAQ (reference sequence). CDR3 length: 14 amino acids. V was pared by 6 bases and J by 4 bases, with 13 bases between. Written as DNA, the CDR3 is TGTGCCAGCAGGCCACAGGGCGGGGGAAACACCATATATTTT. This codes for CASRPQGGGNTIYF.

V usage is TRBV5-4 and J usage is TRBJ2-3; 12 bases are a match to TRBD2. J lost 1 base, V lost 6 bases, and 6 bases had no gene match. The CDR3 sequence is 16 residues long. Germline lookup yields CDR1 SGHNT and CDR2 YYREEE (reference sequence). CDR3 DNA: TGTGCCAGCACGCCTAGCGGGAGGGGGCGCACAGATACGCAGTATTTT. It yields the protein CASTPSGRGRTDTQYF.

The CDR3 nucleotides are TGTGCCAGCAGCACTGGACTCGCCCAAGAGACCCAGTACTTC. This gives the protein CASSTGLAQETQYF. The chain employs TRBV9 and TRBJ2-5, with D possibly matching TRBD2 (5 bases). Trimming took off 4 bases at V and 1 base at J, with 11 bases between the two ends. CDR1 and CDR2 (germline): SGDLS, YYNGEE. CDR3 size: 14 residues.

The V gene is TRBV28, the J gene TRBJ1-3, with a weak D call TRBD1 (5 bases). Trimming took off 1 base at V and 4 bases at J, with 11 bases between the two ends. Germline CDR1 reads MDHEN; CDR2 reads SYDVKM. There are 15 residues in the CDR3. CDR3 amino acids: CASSLSPGSGNTIYF. The CDR3 bases are TGTGCCAGCAGTTTATCACCAGGGTCAGGAAACACCATATATTTT. Variable domain in full (rest from reference TRBV28 and TRBJ1-3): DVKVTQSSRYLVKRTGEKVFLECVQDMDHENMFWYRQDPGLGLRLIYFSYDVKMKEKGDIPEGYSVSREKKERFSLILESASTNQTSMYLCASSLSPGSGNTIYFGEGSWLTVV.

The V call is TRBV24-1, the J call TRBJ2-3; D unresolved. The germline V and J ends were trimmed by 5 bases and 0 bases, with 8 bases remaining between them. CDR3 length equals 14 residues. Germline CDR1 is KGHDR and CDR2 is SFDVKD. The CDR3 spells CATSVSGSTDTQYF. Written as DNA, the CDR3 is TGTGCCACCAGTGTCTCGGGTAGCACAGATACGCAGTATTTT.

This sequence joins TRBV4-1 and TRBJ2-5, with D possibly matching TRBD2 (5 bases). This CDR3 is built from 15 residues. V shed 4 bases and J shed 4 bases, with 16 bases lying between them. CDR1 and CDR2 from the germline V gene are MGHRA and YSYEKL. The CDR3 DNA sequence: TGCGCCAGCAGCCGAGAGCGGACTTGGGGAGAGACCCAGTACTTC. Its protein product is CASSRERTWGETQYF.

This chain joins TRBV27 and TRBJ2-7; 11 bases are shared with TRBD2. Unmatched junction bases numbered 5, after V lost 5 bases and J lost 2 bases. The CDR3 has 15 amino acids. CDR1 MNHEY and CDR2 SMNVEV come from the germline V gene (reference sequence). CDR3 DNA sequence: TGTGCCAGCAGTCCCTTAGCGGGAGGGGCCTACGAGCAGTACTTC. Its translation is CASSPLAGGAYEQYF.

The CDR3 region has the DNA TGTGCCAGCAGTTTAAGATCGGGGTGGGAGACCCAGTACTTC. Its translation: CASSLRSGWETQYF. V gene TRBV27 combines with J gene TRBJ2-5; tentatively, D is TRBD2 (5 bases). The V end lost 2 bases, the J end lost 5 bases, and 12 bases lay between the germline ends. This CDR3 region has 14 residues. CDR1 is MNHEY, CDR2 SMNVEV, per germline (reference sequence).

This clone was detected once. V and J are TRBV11-2 and TRBJ2-1, with TRBD1 identical over 12 bases. The germline CDR1 and CDR2 sequences are SGHAT and FQNNGV. This CDR3 contains 16 residues. With 1 base clipped from V and 4 bases from J, the junction kept 2 bases outside the gene matches. The CDR3 DNA follows: TGTGCCAGCAGCTTAGGGGGACAGGGGGCGTACAATGAGCAGTTCTTC. Translating gives CASSLGGQGAYNEQFF.

This clone was seen just once. The V call is TRBV27, the J call TRBJ2-7, with 10 bases aligning to TRBD2. The germline V gene has CDR1 MNHEY and CDR2 SMNVEV (reference sequence). This CDR3 comprises 15 residues. V lost 2 bases, J lost 4 bases, and 5 bases stayed unmatched. CDR3 in amino acids: CASSLLAGDDYEQYF. Here the CDR3 DNA reads TGTGCCAGCAGTTTACTAGCGGGAGATGATTACGAGCAGTACTTC.

This chain connects TRBV25-1 to TRBJ2-5, with a tentative D call TRBD1 (6 bases). There are 11 residues in the CDR3. Germline CDR1 is MGHDK and CDR2 is SYGVNS. V was cut by 8 bases and J by 5 bases, with 9 bases left in between. The CDR3 sequence is CASQRGETQYF. The CDR3, as DNA: TGTGCCAGCCAAAGGGGGGAGACCCAGTACTTC.

The V call is TRBV30, the J call TRBJ2-7; the D is unclear. The CDR3 consists of 13 residues. CDR1 GTSNPN and CDR2 SVGIG come from the germline V gene (reference sequence). Trimming left V 0 bases short and J 3 bases short, with 9 bases between. The CDR3 spells CAWSVGVLYEQYF. CDR3 DNA sequence: TGTGCCTGGAGTGTAGGAGTGCTCTACGAGCAGTACTTC.

V and J are TRBV4-1 and TRBJ1-5; TRBD1 is a possible D gene (6 bases). The V end lost 0 bases, the J end lost 0 bases, and 9 bases lay between the germline ends. Germline V gene lookup returns CDR1 MGHRA and CDR2 YSYEKL. The length of the CDR3 is 16 residues. The CDR3 loop reads CASSQDGQYSNQPQHF. The DNA of the CDR3 is TGCGCCAGCAGCCAAGACGGACAGTATAGCAATCAGCCCCAGCATTTT.

V is TRBV6-5 and J is TRBJ1-2; unclear D gene. V lost 3 bases to trimming and J lost 4 bases, with 12 bases between them. CDR1 is MNHEY, CDR2 SVGAGI, per germline. The CDR3 covers 14 residues. The CDR3 region is CASSYGEAAYGYTF. For the CDR3, the DNA is TGTGCCAGCAGTTATGGGGAAGCGGCCTATGGCTACACCTTC.

The chain is built from TRBV19 and TRBJ1-2, with TRBD1 matching over 9 bases. This CDR3 has 14 amino acids. In germline, CDR1 is LNHDA, CDR2 SQIVND (reference sequence). V gave up 6 bases and J gave up 3 bases; unmatched junction bases: 5. CDR3 sequence (DNA): TGTGCCAGTAGACAGGACAGGGGACACTATGGCTACACCTTC. Protein: CASRQDRGHYGYTF.

This clone was recorded a few times. As DNA, the CDR3 is TGTGCCAGCAGTACTTCCGGGACTAGTAACATTCAGTACTTC. This codes for CASSTSGTSNIQYF. The chain recombines TRBV6-2 or TRBV6-3 with TRBJ2-4; the match to TRBD2 covers 8 bases. The germline V gene has CDR1 MNHEY and CDR2 SVGEGT. CDR3 length: 14 amino acids. The J segment lost 7 bases and the V segment lost 5 bases, leaving 7 bases of the junction unmatched.

The chain recombines TRBV20-1 with TRBJ2-2; the D gene is possibly TRBD1 (7 bases). CDR3 length: 17 residues. The germline gives CDR1 DFQATT, CDR2 SNEGSKA (reference sequence). The V and J ends lost 3 bases and 0 bases respectively, with 17 bases between them. The CDR3 loop is CSASELAGGPNTGELFF. In DNA form, the CDR3 reads TGCAGTGCTAGTGAACTAGCAGGGGGACCGAACACCGGGGAGCTGTTTTTT.

The chain employs TRBV9 and TRBJ2-2; D is undetermined. Germline V gene data show CDR1 as SGDLS and CDR2 as YYNGEE. V shed 0 bases and J shed 7 bases, with 13 bases lying between them. This CDR3 is built from 15 residues. CDR3 in DNA: TGTGCCAGCAGCGTAGTTGAGGCTAGAGGCGGGGAGCTGTTTTTT. It encodes CASSVVEARGGELFF.

CDR3 protein: CASSKTGDLYGYTF. CDR3 DNA: TGTGCCAGCAGTAAAACAGGGGACCTCTATGGCTACACCTTC. The chain recombines TRBV6-2 or TRBV6-3 with TRBJ1-2; TRBD1 aligns across 7 bases. J lost 4 bases, V lost 5 bases, and 7 bases had no gene match. The V gene's germline CDR1 is MNHEY and CDR2 SVGEGT. The CDR3 runs 14 residues.

The chain recombines TRBV5-4 with TRBJ2-2, with D unresolved. Germline values: CDR1 SGHNT, CDR2 YYREEE (reference sequence). The CDR3 length is 12 residues. V gave up 4 bases and J gave up 4 bases, with 5 bases separating them. As DNA, the CDR3 is TGTGCCAGCAGCCCGGTCACCGGGGAGCTGTTTTTT. Its protein is CASSPVTGELFF.

The chain links TRBV28 to TRBJ1-1; 9 bases are shared with TRBD1. J was trimmed by 2 bases and V by 6 bases; bases with no gene match: 7. Germline V gene lookup returns CDR1 MDHEN and CDR2 SYDVKM. The CDR3 is 15 residues long. The CDR3 loop reads CASRAPGQGNTEAFF. In DNA, the CDR3 is TGTGCCAGCAGGGCACCGGGACAGGGAAACACTGAAGCTTTCTTT.